Here is one TCR beta chain with its context. Its antigen is not identified. Assay version v3.0 of immunoSEQ was used, and it was run at survey level. Sequenced by immunoSEQ multiplex PCR; TCRdb stores in-frame clones only, minus some. The data contain fewer than 30,000 clones, roughly 80% of them singletons. This specimen comes from a study of long-term antiretroviral therapy in people with HIV. There are 15 residues in the CDR3. V lost 1 base to trimming and J lost 6 bases, with 13 bases between them. CDR1 SGHVS and CDR2 FNYEAQ come from the germline V gene. Broader study findings: The study lacked data on ART adherence, viral resistance or therapy changes.

The sequenced sample was unsorted PBMCs, obtained 0.7 years before starting antiretroviral therapy. The sequence was collected from a man aged 30 to 39 with HIV. This chain connects TRBV7-6 to TRBJ2-1, with D unresolved. The CDR3 DNA follows: TGTGCCAGCAGCTTAGATTTTTCTGCTAGCAATGAGCAGTTCTTC. As protein: CASSLDFSASNEQFF.